Below are 2 T cell receptor beta chains sequenced from a single sample in a study of a mutant IDH1 vaccine in newly diagnosed glioma (dated by TCRdb to about 2021). Preparation of the library involved the immunoSEQ multiplex PCR assay. TCRdb provides this immuneACCESS table in a form limited to in-frame rearrangements. Some clones are lacking; in checked studies, under half of them reflect an unresolved V gene, and why the rest are absent is not known. The sample has tens of thousands of clones on record, approximately 93% of them singletons. The ten most abundant clones make up 1% to 1.5% of the sample. The time point label corresponds to: baseline, week 1 (first vaccination visit). The sample's treatment or condition label, decoded: pre-vaccination baseline after standard-of-care therapy. The sequenced sample was PBMCs, obtained from a glioma patient treated with radiotherapy, temozolomide or both. Receptor source: a man in his forties or fifties with glioma.

This chain connects TRBV27 to TRBJ1-2, with D possibly being TRBD1 (5 bases). The CDR3 consists of 15 residues. The germline V gene has CDR1 MNHEY and CDR2 SMNVEV (reference sequence). Trimming took 3 bases from V and 4 from J, leaving 15 bases between them. CDR3 DNA: TGTGCCAGCAGTTTCGTGGGGACTAGGGGCTATGGCTACACCTTC. This gives the protein CASSFVGTRGYGYTF.

This clone was picked up one time. This sequence joins TRBV6-6 and TRBJ1-5; D gene unclear. This CDR3 has 15 amino acids. V dropped 2 bases and J dropped 0 bases, with 8 bases sitting between them. The V gene's germline CDR1 is MNHNY and CDR2 SVGAGI (reference sequence). The CDR3 sequence is CASSYGGLSNQPQHF. In DNA form, the CDR3 reads TGTGCCAGCAGTTACGGTGGCCTTAGCAATCAGCCCCAGCATTTT.